This T cell receptor (beta chain) was recovered during a study of T cells in Graves' hyperthyroidism and ophthalmopathy. Study overall: Before any treatment, at initial diagnosis, peripheral blood was collected. Study conclusions and caveats: Among thyroid clonotypes expanded above 0.001, most also appeared in blood.

In patients aged 18 to 65, hyperthyroidism was newly diagnosed, with duration under 2 months. Uncontrolled infection, other autoimmune disease, pregnancy or lactation led to exclusion. RNA transcripts yielded amplified TCR beta CDR3 regions. Initially, a first-round RT-PCR of the TCR CDR3 employed the HTBI primer set. Each CDR3 protein is one row after TCRdb ran MiXCR on the multiplex PCR reads. The sample lists about 580,000 distinct CDR3 sequences; roughly 13% were seen once. This clonotype was counted a few times. Antigen: not known. Germline CDR1 is SEHNR and CDR2 is FQNEAQ (reference sequence). The junction had 18 bases not matched to a gene; V was cut back by 5 bases and J by 5 bases. CDR3 length equals 18 residues.

Sequenced sample: blood. The sequence came from a woman in her 30s with Graves' hyperthyroidism that later progressed to Graves' ophthalmopathy. The chain employs TRBV7-9 and TRBJ1-2; 9 nucleotides agree with TRBD1. DNA of the CDR3: TGTGCCAGCAGCCGGGGCCCGGGACAGGGTGTTTTGGGGTATGGCTACACCTTC. Translation gives CASSRGPGQGVLGYGYTF.